These 2 T cell receptor beta chains share one sample of origin, sequenced in a study of T cells in Graves' hyperthyroidism and ophthalmopathy. What was amplified from RNA transcripts were TCR beta CDR3 regions. Researchers ran a first-round RT-PCR on the TCR CDR3 using the HTBI primer set. TCRdb fed the multiplex PCR reads into MiXCR, producing one record per CDR3 protein. The sample has over 700,000 distinct CDR3 sequences, roughly a third seen once. The specimen sequenced was blood. The origin of the receptors is a woman in her 40s with Graves' hyperthyroidism.

This rearrangement joins TRBV19 to TRBJ1-2; D unclear. Germline CDR1 LNHDA, CDR2 SQIVND (reference sequence). Trimming left V 0 bases short and J 4 bases short, with 18 bases between. CDR3 length: 17 residues. This CDR3 reads CASSIDGTPPALYGYTF. Written as DNA, the CDR3 is TGTGCCAGTAGTATAGATGGAACCCCGCCCGCCCTCTATGGCTACACCTTC.

This clonotype was seen ten or more times. The chain employs TRBV29-1 and TRBJ1-4; the D is unclear. Germline values: CDR1 SQVTM, CDR2 ANQGSEA. V was pared by 7 bases and J by 6 bases, with 15 bases between. CDR3 length equals 13 residues. The CDR3 region has the DNA TGCAGCGCCTGCCAAGCACCGGATGAAAAACTGTTTTTT. It specifies CSACQAPDEKLFF.